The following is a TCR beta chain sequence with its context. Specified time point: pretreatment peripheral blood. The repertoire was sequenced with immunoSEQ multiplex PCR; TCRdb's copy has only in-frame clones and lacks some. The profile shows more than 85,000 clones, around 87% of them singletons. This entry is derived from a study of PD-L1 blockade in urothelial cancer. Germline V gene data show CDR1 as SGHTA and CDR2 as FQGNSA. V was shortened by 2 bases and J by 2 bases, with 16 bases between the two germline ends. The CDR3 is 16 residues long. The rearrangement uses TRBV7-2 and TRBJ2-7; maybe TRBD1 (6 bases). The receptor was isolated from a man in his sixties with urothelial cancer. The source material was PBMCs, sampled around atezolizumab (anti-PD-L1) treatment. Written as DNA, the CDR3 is TGTGCCAGCAGCTTACTACAGGGTCCCCCTCCCTACGAGCAGTACTTC. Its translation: CASSLLQGPPPYEQYF. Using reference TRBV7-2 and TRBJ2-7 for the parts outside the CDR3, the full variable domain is GAGVSQSPSNKVTEKGKDVELRCDPISGHTALYWYRQSLGQGLEFLIYFQGNSAPDKSGLPSDRFSAERTGGSVSTLTIQRTQQEDSAVYLCASSLLQGPPPYEQYFGPGTRLTVT.